The TCR beta chain under discussion was sequenced for a study of cytomegalovirus exposure and HLA in healthy donors. The CDR3 loop spans 16 amino acids. V lost 5 bases, J lost 1 base, and 18 bases lay in between. Germline V gives CDR1 SGHTA, CDR2 FQGNSA. This PCR relied on a set of 60 Vbeta primers and 13 Jbeta primers. Assay used: immunoSEQ multiplex PCR; TCRdb lists only in-frame clones, some missing. The sample carries approximately 200,000 clones, approximately 78% recorded once. The clonotype was recovered from a woman aged 50 to 60 in good health and CMV-seropositive. Material for sequencing was PBMCs. The chain has TRBV7-2 and TRBJ2-7, with D possibly TRBD2 on 5 matching bases. The CDR3 coding sequence is TGTGCCAGCAGCGCCTCGGACTGGGAAGAATCCTACGAGCAGTACTTC. It translates to CASSASDWEESYEQYF.